This TCR beta chain stems from a study of Graves' ophthalmopathy and Graves' hyperthyroidism. General study points: Appearing in blood as well were most expanded thyroid clonotypes above 0.001 frequency.

As regards this clonotype: The antigen remains unidentified.

Amplified material comprised TCR beta CDR3 regions derived from RNA transcripts. First-round RT-PCR used HTBI primers; second-round multiplex PCR followed. Via MiXCR, TCRdb re-called the multiplex PCR reads, giving one row per CDR3 protein. The table records over a million distinct CDR3 sequences, about 40% of them present only once. The hyperthyroidism patients, aged 18 to 65, had been newly diagnosed, with under 2 months' duration. The germline V gene has CDR1 SGHTA and CDR2 FQGNSA. There are 15 residues in the CDR3. J was trimmed by 4 bases and V by 6 bases; bases with no gene match: 9. Specimen: peripheral blood or thyroid tissue (not recorded which). The sequence was obtained from an adult man with Graves' hyperthyroidism. The V call is TRBV7-2, the J call TRBJ1-1; the match to TRBD1 covers 9 bases. The CDR3 reads CASRPTRQGGTEAFF. The CDR3 nucleotides are TGTGCCAGCAGACCTACGAGACAGGGGGGCACTGAAGCTTTCTTT.